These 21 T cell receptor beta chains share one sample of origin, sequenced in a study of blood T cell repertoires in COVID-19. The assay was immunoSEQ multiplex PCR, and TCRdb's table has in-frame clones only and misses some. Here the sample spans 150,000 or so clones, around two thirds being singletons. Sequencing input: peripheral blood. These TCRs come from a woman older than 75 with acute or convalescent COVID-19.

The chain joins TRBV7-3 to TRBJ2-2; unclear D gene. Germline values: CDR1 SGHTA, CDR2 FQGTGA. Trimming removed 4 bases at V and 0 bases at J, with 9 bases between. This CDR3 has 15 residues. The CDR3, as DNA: TGTGCCAGCAGCTCGACACCGACGAACACCGGGGAGCTGTTTTTT. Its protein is CASSSTPTNTGELFF.

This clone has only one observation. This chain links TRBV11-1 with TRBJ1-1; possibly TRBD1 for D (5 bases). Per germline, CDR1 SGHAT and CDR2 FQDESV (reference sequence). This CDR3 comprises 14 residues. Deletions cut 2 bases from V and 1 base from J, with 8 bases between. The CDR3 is CASSLRQGNTEAFF. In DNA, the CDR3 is TGTGCCAGCAGCTTAAGGCAGGGGAACACTGAAGCTTTCTTT. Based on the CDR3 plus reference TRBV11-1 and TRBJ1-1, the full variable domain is EAEVAQSPRYKITEKSQAVAFWCDPISGHATLYWYRQILGQGPELLVQFQDESVVDDSQLPKDRFSAERLKGVDSTLKIQPAELGDSAMYLCASSLRQGNTEAFFGQGTRLTVV.

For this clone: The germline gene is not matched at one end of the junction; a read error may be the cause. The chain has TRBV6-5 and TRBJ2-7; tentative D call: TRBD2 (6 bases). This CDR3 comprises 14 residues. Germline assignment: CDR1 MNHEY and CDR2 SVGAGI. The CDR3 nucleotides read TGTGCCGGCAGTAAACCGGGACTCTCCTACGAGCAGTACTTC. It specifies CAGSKPGLSYEQYF.

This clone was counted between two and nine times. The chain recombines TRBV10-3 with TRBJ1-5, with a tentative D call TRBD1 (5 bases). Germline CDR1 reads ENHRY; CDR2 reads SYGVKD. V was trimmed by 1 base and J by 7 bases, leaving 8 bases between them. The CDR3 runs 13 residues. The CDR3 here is CAISEFREQPQHF. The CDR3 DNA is TGTGCCATCAGTGAGTTCAGGGAACAGCCCCAGCATTTT.

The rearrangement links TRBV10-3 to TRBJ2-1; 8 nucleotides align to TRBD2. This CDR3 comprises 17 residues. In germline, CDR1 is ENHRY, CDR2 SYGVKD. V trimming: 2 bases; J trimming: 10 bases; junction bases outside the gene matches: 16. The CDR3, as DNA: TGTGCCATCAGTGAGGGGGGATCGAGCGGGAGTCTAGGCGAGCAGTTCTTC. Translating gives CAISEGGSSGSLGEQFF.

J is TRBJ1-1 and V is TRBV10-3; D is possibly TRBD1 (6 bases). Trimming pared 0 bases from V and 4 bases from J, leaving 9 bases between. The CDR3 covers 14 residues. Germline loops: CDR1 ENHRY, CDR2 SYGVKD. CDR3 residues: CAISESGGPTEAFF. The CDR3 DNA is TGTGCCATCAGTGAGTCCGGGGGGCCCACTGAAGCTTTCTTT.

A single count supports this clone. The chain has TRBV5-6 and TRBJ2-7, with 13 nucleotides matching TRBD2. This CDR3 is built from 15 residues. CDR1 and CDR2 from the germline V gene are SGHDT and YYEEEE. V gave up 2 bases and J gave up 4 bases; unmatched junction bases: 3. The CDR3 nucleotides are TGTGCCAGCAGCTTTAGGGGACTAGCGGGATACGAGCAGTACTTC. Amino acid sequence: CASSFRGLAGYEQYF.

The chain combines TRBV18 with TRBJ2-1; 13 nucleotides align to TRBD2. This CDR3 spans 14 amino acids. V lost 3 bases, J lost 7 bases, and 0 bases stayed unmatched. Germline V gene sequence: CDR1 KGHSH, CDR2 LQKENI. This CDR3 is CASSPGLAGNEQFF. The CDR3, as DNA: TGTGCCAGCTCACCGGGACTAGCGGGGAATGAGCAGTTCTTC. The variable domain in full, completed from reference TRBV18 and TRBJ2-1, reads NAGVMQNPRHLVRRRGQEARLRCSPMKGHSHVYWYRQLPEEGLKFMVYLQKENIIDESGMPKERFSAEFPKEGPSILRIQQVVRGDSAAYFCASSPGLAGNEQFFGPGTRLTVL.

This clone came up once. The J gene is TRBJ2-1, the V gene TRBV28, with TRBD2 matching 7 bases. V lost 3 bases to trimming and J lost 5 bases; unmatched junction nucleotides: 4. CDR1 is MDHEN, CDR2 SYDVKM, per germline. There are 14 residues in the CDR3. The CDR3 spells CASSLREIHNEQFF. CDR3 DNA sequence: TGTGCCAGCAGTTTGCGGGAGATCCACAATGAGCAGTTCTTC.

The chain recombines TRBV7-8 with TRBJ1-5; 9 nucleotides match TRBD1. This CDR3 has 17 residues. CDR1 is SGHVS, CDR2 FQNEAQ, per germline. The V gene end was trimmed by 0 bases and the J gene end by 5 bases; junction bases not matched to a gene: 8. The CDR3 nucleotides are TGTGCCAGCAGCTTAGCGGGCGGGACAGGGAACCATCAGCCCCAGCATTTT. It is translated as CASSLAGGTGNHQPQHF.

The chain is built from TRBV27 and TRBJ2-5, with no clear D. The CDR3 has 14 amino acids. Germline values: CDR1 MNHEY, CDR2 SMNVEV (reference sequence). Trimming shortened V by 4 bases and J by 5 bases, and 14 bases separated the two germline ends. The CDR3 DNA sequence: TGTGCCAGCAGTTCGCTAGACCGGCGTGAGACCCAGTACTTC. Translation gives CASSSLDRRETQYF.

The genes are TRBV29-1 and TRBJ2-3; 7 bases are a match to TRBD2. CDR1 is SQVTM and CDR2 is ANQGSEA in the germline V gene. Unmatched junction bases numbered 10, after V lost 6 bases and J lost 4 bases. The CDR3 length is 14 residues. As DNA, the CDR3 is TGCAGCGTGAGCGGGACCCTGTCCCCAGATACGCAGTATTTT. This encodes CSVSGTLSPDTQYF.

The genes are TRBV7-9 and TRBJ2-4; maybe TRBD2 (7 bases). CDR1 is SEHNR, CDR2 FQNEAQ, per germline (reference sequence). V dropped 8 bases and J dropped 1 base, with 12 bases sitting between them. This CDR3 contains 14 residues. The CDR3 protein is CASSRGAAKNIQYF. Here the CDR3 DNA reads TGTGCCAGCTCCCGGGGGGCGGCCAAAAACATTCAGTACTTC.

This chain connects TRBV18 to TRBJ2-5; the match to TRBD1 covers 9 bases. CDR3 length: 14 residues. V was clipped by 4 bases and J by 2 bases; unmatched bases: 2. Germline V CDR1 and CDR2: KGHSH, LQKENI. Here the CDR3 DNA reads TGTGCCAGCTCACGAGGGACAGGGCAAGAGACCCAGTACTTC. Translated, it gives CASSRGTGQETQYF.

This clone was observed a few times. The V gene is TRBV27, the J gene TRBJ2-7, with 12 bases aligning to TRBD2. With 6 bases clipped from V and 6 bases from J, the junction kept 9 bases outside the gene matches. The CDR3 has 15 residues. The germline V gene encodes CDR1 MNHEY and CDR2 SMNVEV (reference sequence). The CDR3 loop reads CASSPIGLAGREQYF. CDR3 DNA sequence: TGTGCCAGCAGCCCCATCGGACTAGCGGGGCGCGAGCAGTACTTC.

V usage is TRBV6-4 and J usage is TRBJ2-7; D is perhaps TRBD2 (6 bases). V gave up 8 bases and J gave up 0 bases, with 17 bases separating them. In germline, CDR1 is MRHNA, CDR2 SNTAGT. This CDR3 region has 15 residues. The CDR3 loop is CASRKSGRSSYEQYF. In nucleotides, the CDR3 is TGTGCCAGCCGAAAATCTGGGAGGAGCTCCTACGAGCAGTACTTC.

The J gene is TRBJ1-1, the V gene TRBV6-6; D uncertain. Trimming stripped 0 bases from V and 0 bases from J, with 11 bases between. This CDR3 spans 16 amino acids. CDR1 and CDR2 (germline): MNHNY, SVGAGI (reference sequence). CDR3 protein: CASSYSEDFMNTEAFF. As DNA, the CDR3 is TGTGCCAGCAGTTACTCCGAGGATTTCATGAACACTGAAGCTTTCTTT.

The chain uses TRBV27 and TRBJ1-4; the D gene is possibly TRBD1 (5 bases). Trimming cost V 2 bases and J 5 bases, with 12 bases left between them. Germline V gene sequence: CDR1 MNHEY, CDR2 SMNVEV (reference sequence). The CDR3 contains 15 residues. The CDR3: CASSLRGTVNEKLFF. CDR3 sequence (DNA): TGTGCCAGCAGTTTACGGGGGACCGTCAATGAAAAACTGTTTTTT.

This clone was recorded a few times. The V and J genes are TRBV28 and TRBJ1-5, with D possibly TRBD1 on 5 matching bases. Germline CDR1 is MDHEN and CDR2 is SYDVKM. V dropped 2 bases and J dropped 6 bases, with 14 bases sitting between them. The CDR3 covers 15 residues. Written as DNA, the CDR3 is TGTGCCAGCAGTTTACCGGTCCAGGGAGGTCAGCCCCAGCATTTT. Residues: CASSLPVQGGQPQHF.

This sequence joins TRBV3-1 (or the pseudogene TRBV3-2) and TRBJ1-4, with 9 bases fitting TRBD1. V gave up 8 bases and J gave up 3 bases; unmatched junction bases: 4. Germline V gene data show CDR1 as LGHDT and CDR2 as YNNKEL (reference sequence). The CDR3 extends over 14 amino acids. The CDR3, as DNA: TGTGCCAGCTCCGACAGGGGGTCTAATGAAAAACTGTTTTTT. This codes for CASSDRGSNEKLFF.

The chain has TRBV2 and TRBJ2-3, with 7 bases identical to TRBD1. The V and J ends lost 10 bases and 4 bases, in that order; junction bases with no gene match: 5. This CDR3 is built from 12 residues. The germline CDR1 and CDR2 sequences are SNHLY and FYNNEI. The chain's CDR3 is CATGTEADTQYF. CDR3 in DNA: TGTGCCACCGGGACAGAGGCAGATACGCAGTATTTT.